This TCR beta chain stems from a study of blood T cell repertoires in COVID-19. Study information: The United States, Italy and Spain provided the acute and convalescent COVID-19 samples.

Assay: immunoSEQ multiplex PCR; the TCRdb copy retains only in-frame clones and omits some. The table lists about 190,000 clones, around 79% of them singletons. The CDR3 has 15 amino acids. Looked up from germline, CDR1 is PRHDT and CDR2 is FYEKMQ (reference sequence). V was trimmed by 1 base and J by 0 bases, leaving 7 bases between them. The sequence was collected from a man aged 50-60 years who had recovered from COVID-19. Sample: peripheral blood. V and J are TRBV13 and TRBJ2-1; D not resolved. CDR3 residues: CASSLDSSSYNEQFF. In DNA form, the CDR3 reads TGTGCCAGCAGCTTAGACAGTAGCTCCTACAATGAGCAGTTCTTC.